This TCR beta chain was sequenced during a study of response to subunit inactivated influenza vaccine. TCRdb processed the RT-PCR reads anew with MiXCR; each CDR3 protein has one entry. The sample includes under 800,000 distinct CDR3 sequences, approximately 13% of them seen just once. The CDR3 spans 12 residues. V lost 5 bases and J lost 10; bases outside the gene matches: 5. The V call is TRBV12-3 or TRBV12-4, the J call TRBJ1-2; TRBD1 aligns across 9 bases. The receptor was derived from a man in his forties or fifties who received an inactivated influenza vaccine. The source material was PBMCs from blood, sampled 14 days before vaccination. The CDR3 bases are TGTGCCAGCAGTCTGGACAGGGGTGACTACACCTTC. Protein sequence: CASSLDRGDYTF.